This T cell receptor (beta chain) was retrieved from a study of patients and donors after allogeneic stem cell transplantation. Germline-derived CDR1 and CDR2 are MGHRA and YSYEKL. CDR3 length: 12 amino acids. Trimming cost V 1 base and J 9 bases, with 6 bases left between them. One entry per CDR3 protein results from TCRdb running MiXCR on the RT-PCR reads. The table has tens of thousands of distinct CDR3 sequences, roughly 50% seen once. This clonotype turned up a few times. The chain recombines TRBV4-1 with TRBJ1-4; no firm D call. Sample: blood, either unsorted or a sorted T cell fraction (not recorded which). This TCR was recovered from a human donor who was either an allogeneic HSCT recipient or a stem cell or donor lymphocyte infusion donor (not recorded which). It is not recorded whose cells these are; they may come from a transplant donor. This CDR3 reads CASSQVGQKLFF. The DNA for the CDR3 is TGCGCCAGCAGCCAAGTCGGGCAAAAACTGTTTTTT.